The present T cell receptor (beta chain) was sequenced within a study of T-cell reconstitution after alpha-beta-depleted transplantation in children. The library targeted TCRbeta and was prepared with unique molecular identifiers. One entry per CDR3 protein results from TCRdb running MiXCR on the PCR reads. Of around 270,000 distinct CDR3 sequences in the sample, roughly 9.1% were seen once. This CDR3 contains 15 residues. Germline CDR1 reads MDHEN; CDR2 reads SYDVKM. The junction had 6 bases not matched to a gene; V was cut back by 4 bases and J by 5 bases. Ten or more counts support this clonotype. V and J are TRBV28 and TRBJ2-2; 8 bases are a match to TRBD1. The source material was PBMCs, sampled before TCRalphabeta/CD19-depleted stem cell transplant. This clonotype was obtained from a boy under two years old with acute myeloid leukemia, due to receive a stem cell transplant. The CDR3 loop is CASSSGTGVTGELFF. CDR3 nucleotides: TGTGCCAGCAGTTCCGGGACAGGAGTTACCGGGGAGCTGTTTTTT.